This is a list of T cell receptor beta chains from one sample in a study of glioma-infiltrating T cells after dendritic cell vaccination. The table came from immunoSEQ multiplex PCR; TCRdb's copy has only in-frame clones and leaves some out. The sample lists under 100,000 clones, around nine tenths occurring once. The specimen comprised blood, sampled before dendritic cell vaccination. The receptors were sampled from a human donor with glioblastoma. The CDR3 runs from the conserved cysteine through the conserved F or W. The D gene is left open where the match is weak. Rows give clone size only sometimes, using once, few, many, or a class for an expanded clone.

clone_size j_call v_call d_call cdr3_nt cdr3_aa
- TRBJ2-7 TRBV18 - TGTGCCAGCTCACCGGGAGATTACGAGCAGTACTTC CASSPGDYEQYF
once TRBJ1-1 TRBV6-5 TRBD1 TGTGCCAGCAGTAAGAGACAGGGAACTGAAGCTTTCTTT CASSKRQGTEAFF
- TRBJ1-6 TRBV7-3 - TGTGCCAGCAGCAACTATAATTCCCCCCTCCACTTT CASSNYNSPLHF
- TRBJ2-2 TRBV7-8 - TGTGCCAGCAGCTTAAGGGGTTACACCGGGGAGCTGTTTTTT CASSLRGYTGELFF
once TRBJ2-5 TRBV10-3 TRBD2 TGTGCCACTGGACGGGTTCCGGGACTAGCGGGGGGGCCGAGAGAGACCCAGTACTTC CATGRVPGLAGGPRETQYF
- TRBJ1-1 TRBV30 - TGTGCCTGGACCCGACTCGAGGTGAACACTGAAGCTTTCTTT CAWTRLEVNTEAFF
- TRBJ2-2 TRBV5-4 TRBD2 TGTGCCAGCAGCGGAACGGCGGGAGTGGGCACCGGGGAGCTGTTTTTT CASSGTAGVGTGELFF
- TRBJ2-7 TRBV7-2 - TGTGCCAGCAGCTTAGTTGGCGGAGTAGGCTACGAGCAGTACTTC CASSLVGGVGYEQYF
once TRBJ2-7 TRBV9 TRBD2 TGTGCCAGCAGCGTAGGACTAGCGGAATTCTACGAGCAGTACTTC CASSVGLAEFYEQYF
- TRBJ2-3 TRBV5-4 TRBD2 TGTGCCAGCAGCTTTCGACTAGCGGGAGTTACAGATACGCAGTATTTT CASSFRLAGVTDTQYF
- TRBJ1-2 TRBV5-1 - TGCGCCAGCAGCGACCTAGGCTCCCTATATGGCTACACCTTC CASSDLGSLYGYTF
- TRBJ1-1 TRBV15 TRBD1 TGTGCCACCAGCAGGGGCCGTGGGACAGGGGGCGCGAACACTGAAGCTTTCTTT CATSRGRGTGGANTEAFF
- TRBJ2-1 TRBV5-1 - TGCGCCAGCAGATCCGGGGAAAATGAGCAGTTCTTC CASRSGENEQFF
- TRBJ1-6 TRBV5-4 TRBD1 TGTGCCAGCAGCCCCGGACAGGGGGCCACCTATAATTCACCCCTCCACTTT CASSPGQGATYNSPLHF
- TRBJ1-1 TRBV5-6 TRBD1 TGTGCCAGCAGCTCATGGACAGGCCGTGGTGGTGAAGCTTTCTTT CASSSWTGRGGEAFF
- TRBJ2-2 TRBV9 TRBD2 TGTGCCAGCAGCGCTGGGACTAGCGCCAGGCAGGAGCTGTTTTTT CASSAGTSARQELFF
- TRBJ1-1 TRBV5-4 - TGTGCCAGCAGCTCATTTGAGACTGAAGCTTTCTTT CASSSFETEAFF
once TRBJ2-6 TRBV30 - TGTGCCTGGAGTGTAAAGACAGCTGGGGCCAACGTCCTGACTTTC CAWSVKTAGANVLTF
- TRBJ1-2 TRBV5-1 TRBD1 TGCGCCAGCAGCCCGAGGACAGGGTCGGGCTATGGCTACACCTTC CASSPRTGSGYGYTF
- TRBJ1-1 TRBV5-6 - TGTGCCAGCAGCCCGGCCCCAGCGACGAACACTGAAGCTTTCTTT CASSPAPATNTEAFF
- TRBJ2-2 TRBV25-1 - TGTGCCAGCAGTGGGACCGGACGGAGGACCGGGGAGCTGTTTTTT CASSGTGRRTGELFF
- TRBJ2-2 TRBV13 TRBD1 TGTGCCAGCAGCTCCACCCGAACAGGGGGCGACACCGGGGAGCTGTTTTTT CASSSTRTGGDTGELFF
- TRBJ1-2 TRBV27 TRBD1 TGTGCCAGCAGTTTGGAGAGACAGGGGATTAATGGCTACACCTTC CASSLERQGINGYTF
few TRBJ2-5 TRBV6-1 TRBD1 TGTGCCAGCATGAACAGGGGACAAGAGACCCAGTACTTC CASMNRGQETQYF
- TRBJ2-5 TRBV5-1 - TGCGCCAGCAGCTACTCCCAAGAGACCCAGTACTTC CASSYSQETQYF
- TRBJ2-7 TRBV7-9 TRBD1 TGTGCCAGCAGCTTAGCGAGCGGGACAGGGTCCTACGAGCAGTACTTC CASSLASGTGSYEQYF
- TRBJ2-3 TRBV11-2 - TGTGCCAGCAGCAAATCCCGCGCGGATACGCAGTATTTT CASSKSRADTQYF
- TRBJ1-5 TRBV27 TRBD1 TGTGCCAGCAGTTCCGGGACAGGGGGCTGGTTAGATCAGCCCCAGCATTTT CASSSGTGGWLDQPQHF
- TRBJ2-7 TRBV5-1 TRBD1 TGCGCCAGCAGCTCGACAGGGGAGCCCCTCTACTACGAGCAGTACTTC CASSSTGEPLYYEQYF
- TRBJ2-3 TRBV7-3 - TGTGCCAGCAGCCCCTTCGGAGGGGGCATGGATACGCAGTATTTT CASSPFGGGMDTQYF
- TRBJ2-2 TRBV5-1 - TGCGCCAGCAGCCCCCTAGCGAGGGTCGGGGAGCTGTTTTTT CASSPLARVGELFF
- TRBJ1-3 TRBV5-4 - TGTGCCAGCAGCCCGAGCTCTGGAAACACCATATATTTT CASSPSSGNTIYF
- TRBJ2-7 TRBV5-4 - TGTGCCAGCAGCTTGGCCCAGGGACAATCCTACGAGCAGTACTTC CASSLAQGQSYEQYF
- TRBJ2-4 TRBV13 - TGTGCCAGCAGCTTAGGTGGCAAGCGTCTAGCCAAAAACATTCAGTACTTC CASSLGGKRLAKNIQYF
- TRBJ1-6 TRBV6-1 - TGTGCCAGCAGTGGAGGCTCACCCCTCCACTTT CASSGGSPLHF
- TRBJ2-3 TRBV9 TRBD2 TGTGCCAGCAGCGTCCGGGGGGGGTTGGACACAGATACGCAGTATTTT CASSVRGGLDTDTQYF
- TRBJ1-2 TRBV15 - TGTGCCACCAGCAGAACCGCAGGGGATTTCCCTCCGTTTTTC CATSRTAGDFPPFF
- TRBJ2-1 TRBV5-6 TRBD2 TGTGCCAGCAGCTCCATCGCGGGAGACTCCTACAATGAGCAGTTCTTC CASSSIAGDSYNEQFF
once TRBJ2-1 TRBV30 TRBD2 TGTGCCTGGAGTGTACAGCTAGCGGGAGTAGGAGAGCAGTTCTTC CAWSVQLAGVGEQFF
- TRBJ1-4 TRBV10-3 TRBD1 TGTGCCATCAGTGAATCCGGGACAGGGGGTGAAAAACTGTTTTTT CAISESGTGGEKLFF
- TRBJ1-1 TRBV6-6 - TGTGCCAGCAGTTACTCGGGGGGTGACACTGAAGCTTTCTTT CASSYSGGDTEAFF
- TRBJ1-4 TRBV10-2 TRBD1 TGCGCCAGCAGTGAGTCAGGGGGCACTAATGAAAAACTGTTTTTT CASSESGGTNEKLFF
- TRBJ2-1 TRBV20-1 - TGCAGTGCCCAGTCGGGGGAGCAGTTCTTC CSAQSGEQFF
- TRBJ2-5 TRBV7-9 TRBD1 TGTGCCAGCAGCCCGGGACAGGGGGAGACCCAGTACTTC CASSPGQGETQYF
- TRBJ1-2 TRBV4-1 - TGCGCCAGCAGCCAAGATGGGGCAGGGATCGAGTATGGCTACACCTTC CASSQDGAGIEYGYTF
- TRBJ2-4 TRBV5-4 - TGTGCCAGCAGCCGTAGCGGCACTTTGGACATTCAGTACTTC CASSRSGTLDIQYF